This TCR beta chain appears in the sequencing data of a study of OX40 agonist ivuxolimab in advanced cancers. General notes on the study: Ivuxolimab, which targeted the costimulatory receptor OX40 (CD134), was an agonistic, fully human IgG2 monoclonal antibody. Intravenous ivuxolimab was administered to patients every 2 weeks at six dose levels: 0.01, 0.1, 0.3, 1.5, 3 and 10 mg/kg. Of the approximately 50 patients in dose escalation, 19 had hepatocellular carcinoma, roughly 15 had melanoma, 9 had renal cell carcinoma and 9 had head and neck cancer. In the dose-escalation cohort, 65% to 85% of patients were male, and the mean age was 60 years with a range of roughly 20 to 85. Patients were allowed to have had prior anti-PD-1, anti-PD-L1 or anti-CTLA-4 therapy, and more than 30% of the dose-escalation patients had previously received checkpoint inhibitors. Partial responses occurred in three dose-escalation patients: two with cutaneous melanoma and one with hepatocellular carcinoma. Peripheral TCRbeta sequencing aimed to test whether ivuxolimab altered TCR sequence diversity and caused clonal T-cell expansion. The paper describes the monotherapy dose-escalation part (N ≈ 52 patients) of the phase I trial of ivuxolimab. Results and caveats for the whole study, not just this receptor: Antigen specificity was not determined for the clonally expanded peripheral T cells. After ivuxolimab, more expanded clones were found on average in CD8+ T cells than in CD4+ T cells. Clonal expansion of both CD4+ and CD8+ blood T cells was observed from baseline to week 6 at doses 0.1 to 3.0 mg/kg. Partial responders in the 0.1-3.0 mg/kg groups had among the lowest normalized peripheral clonal expansion, especially among CD8+ T cells. Low levels of normalized T-cell clonal expansion were also seen in some nonresponding patients.

Details on this clone: The clone's antigen remains unknown. No base quality information exists; no much larger clone differs at one position.

Genomic DNA was extracted from sorted cells for sequencing of the TCRbeta CDR3 region. The immunoSEQ Assay was used for sequencing of TCRbeta CDR3 regions. In its TCRdb copy, this immuneACCESS table keeps in-frame sequences only and misses some clones. Where compared with another copy, unresolved V genes explain less than half of these, and the others have no known cause. The sample yields about 79,000 clones; 90% were counted once. Clones ranked in the top ten supply 0.33% of the sample. The CDR3, cysteine through phenylalanine, is 13 amino acids long. The entry retains the CDR3 DNA only, 39 bases that are in frame from base 1. Cut back by 3 bases and 7 bases, the V and J ends lie 10 bases apart. Per the germline V gene (reference sequence), LNHDA is the CDR1 and SQIVND is the CDR2. Patients with autoimmune disease history or receiving systemic immunosuppression were excluded from the trial. Peripheral blood for TCR sequencing was drawn from every dose cohort at baseline, at cycle 4 day 1 and at cycle 7 day 1. The samples were taken from a phase I, first-in-human, multicenter, open-label dose-escalation trial of ivuxolimab. Adults with locally advanced or metastatic melanoma, renal cell carcinoma, hepatocellular carcinoma or head and neck squamous cell carcinoma were enrolled in the trial. CD4+ and CD8+ T cells were sorted separately from peripheral blood before TCR sequencing.

This chain joins TRBV19 to TRBJ1-5; no D gene is confidently identified. The TCR comes from an adult with an advanced solid tumor such as melanoma, head and neck, liver or kidney cancer. This specimen consisted of CD4+ or CD8+ T cells sorted from blood, obtained in a trial of the OX40 agonist ivuxolimab. The DNA sequence is given as TGTGCCAGTAGTATTGGGCCGGGGCAGCCCCAGCATTTT. Protein translation: CASSIGPGQPQHF. The reference TRBV19 and TRBJ1-5 proteins fill in what lies around the CDR3, so the full variable domain reads DGGITQSPKYLFRKEGQNVTLSCEQNLNHDAMYWYRQDPGQGLRLIYYSQIVNDFQKGDIAEGYSVSREKKESFPLTVTSAQKNPTAFYLCASSIGPGQPQHFGDGTRLSIL.